This entry lists 18 T cell receptor beta chains sequenced from one sample in a study of T cell responses to AZD1222 COVID-19 vaccine. The repertoire was sequenced with immunoSEQ multiplex PCR; TCRdb's copy has only in-frame clones and lacks some. The sample records about 79,000 clones, 92% being singletons. This specimen consisted of peripheral blood, obtained on day 0 of MenACWY control vaccination. The receptors were gathered from an adult in good health.

This clone was recorded only once. The CDR3, as DNA: TGTGCCAGTAGTAGGTCTAGCGGGACTGGATATGAGCAGTTCTTC. The encoded protein is CASSRSSGTGYEQFF. The rearrangement uses TRBV19 and TRBJ2-1; 9 bases are shared with TRBD2. CDR1 is LNHDA and CDR2 is SQIVND in the germline V gene (reference sequence). V lost 4 bases and J lost 8; bases outside the gene matches: 9. The CDR3 contains 15 residues.

This chain joins TRBV19 and TRBJ1-1, with D maybe TRBD1 (6 bases). Germline V lookup: CDR1 LNHDA, CDR2 SQIVND (reference sequence). The germline V and J ends were trimmed by 9 bases and 3 bases, with 8 bases remaining between them. The CDR3 is 11 amino acids. This chain's CDR3 is CASTGYTEAFF. The CDR3 bases are TGTGCCAGCACAGGGTACACTGAAGCTTTCTTT.

The chain has TRBV2 and TRBJ2-3; D remains ambiguous. Trimming pared 4 bases from V and 0 bases from J, leaving 2 bases between. Germline CDR1 reads SNHLY; CDR2 reads FYNNEI. The CDR3 is 12 residues long. In DNA, the CDR3 is TGTGCCAGCAGTGTCAGCACAGATACGCAGTATTTT. Encoded protein: CASSVSTDTQYF. Full variable domain (rest looked up from reference TRBV2 and TRBJ2-3): EPEVTQTPSHQVTQMGQEVILRCVPISNHLYFYWYRQILGQKVEFLVSFYNNEISEKSEIFDDQFSVERPDGSNFTLKIRSTKLEDSAMYFCASSVSTDTQYFGPGTRLTVL.

CDR3 residues: CATNPGRVGQPQHF. The CDR3 nucleotides read TGTGCCACTAACCCGGGGAGGGTTGGTCAGCCCCAGCATTTT. This chain connects TRBV19 to TRBJ1-5, with D unresolved. This CDR3 comprises 14 residues. V was pared by 10 bases and J by 6 bases, with 19 bases between. CDR1 and CDR2 (germline): LNHDA, SQIVND (reference sequence). Full variable domain (rest looked up from reference TRBV19 and TRBJ1-5): DGGITQSPKYLFRKEGQNVTLSCEQNLNHDAMYWYRQDPGQGLRLIYYSQIVNDFQKGDIAEGYSVSREKKESFPLTVTSAQKNPTAFYLCATNPGRVGQPQHFGDGTRLSIL.

The chain couples TRBV2 to TRBJ2-5, with TRBD1 identical over 7 bases. Germline values: CDR1 SNHLY, CDR2 FYNNEI. This CDR3 is 14 amino acids long. V was pared by 6 bases and J by 0 bases, with 4 bases of the junction left unmatched. The CDR3 DNA sequence: TGTGCCAGCAGGGGACAGTCGTACCAAGAGACCCAGTACTTC. It yields the protein CASRGQSYQETQYF.

This sequence joins TRBV4-1 and TRBJ1-4; 8 nucleotides match TRBD1. The CDR3 is 14 residues long. The V and J ends lost 6 bases and 8 bases, in that order; junction bases with no gene match: 8. Germline loops: CDR1 MGHRA, CDR2 YSYEKL. CDR3 residues: CASSLQGEREKLFF. CDR3 in DNA: TGCGCCAGCAGTTTACAGGGGGAAAGGGAAAAACTGTTTTTT.

This CDR3 reads CASSRAGDYTGELFF. CDR3 nucleotide sequence: TGTGCCAGCAGCCGAGCGGGGGACTACACCGGGGAGCTGTTTTTT. The chain carries TRBV6-6 and TRBJ2-2; 8 bases match TRBD2. CDR1 is MNHNY, CDR2 SVGAGI, per germline (reference sequence). Losses at the gene ends were 6 bases for V and 3 bases for J; bases not matched to a gene: 6. The CDR3 loop spans 15 amino acids.

The chain is built from TRBV6-5 and TRBJ2-1, with D tentatively TRBD2 (6 bases). The V and J ends lost 6 bases and 2 bases respectively, with 14 bases between them. The CDR3 consists of 15 residues. Germline CDR1 MNHEY, CDR2 SVGAGI. CDR3 in amino acids: CASRGRSVTYNEQFF. CDR3 in DNA: TGTGCCAGCAGAGGGAGGTCGGTTACCTACAATGAGCAGTTCTTC.

Regarding this clone: Relative to the germline gene, one junction end is altered; a read error may explain this. The rearrangement joins TRBV5-1 to TRBJ1-6, with D maybe TRBD1 (5 bases). Germline values: CDR1 SGHRS, CDR2 YFSETQ. The CDR3 length is 15 residues. The CDR3 protein is CARSRLGGGNSPLHF. In DNA, the CDR3 is TGCGCCCGCAGCCGCCTCGGGGGGGGTAATTCACCCCTCCACTTT.

The V and J genes are TRBV6-4 and TRBJ2-2; D assignment may be TRBD1 or TRBD2 (6 bases each). V was shortened by 5 bases and J by 6 bases, with 16 bases between the two germline ends. Germline-derived CDR1 and CDR2 are MRHNA and SNTAGT. The CDR3 runs 15 residues. The CDR3 sequence: CASSPEGGISGELFF. The CDR3 DNA reads TGTGCCAGCAGTCCCGAGGGGGGCATATCCGGGGAGCTGTTTTTT.

The V and J genes are TRBV6-1 and TRBJ2-5; weak D call: TRBD1 (5 bases). The CDR3 runs to 13 residues. Trimming took off 2 bases at V and 9 bases at J, with 13 bases between the two ends. Germline V gene sequence: CDR1 MNHNS, CDR2 SASEGT. For the CDR3, the DNA is TGTGCCAGCAGTGAAAGACCTCAGGGTTCCCAGTACTTC. Protein: CASSERPQGSQYF.

This sequence joins TRBV12-3 or TRBV12-4 and TRBJ2-5; D call uncertain. This CDR3 region has 13 residues. V lost 1 base, J lost 3 bases, and 6 bases lay in between. The CDR3 DNA reads TGTGCCAGCAGTTTAGGCGAGAAAGAGACCCAGTACTTC. It is translated as CASSLGEKETQYF.

The genes are TRBV28 and TRBJ2-3; no definite D call. In germline, CDR1 is MDHEN, CDR2 SYDVKM. The V end lost 3 bases, the J end lost 6 bases, and 10 bases lay between the germline ends. This CDR3 has 13 amino acids. This chain's CDR3 is CASSFQGSDTQYF. The CDR3 DNA sequence: TGTGCCAGCAGTTTCCAAGGGTCCGATACGCAGTATTTT.

The chain uses TRBV19 and TRBJ1-2; possible D gene TRBD1, 5 bases. V shed 3 bases and J shed 4 bases, with 9 bases lying between them. The germline CDR1 and CDR2 sequences are LNHDA and SQIVND (reference sequence). The CDR3 has 13 amino acids. The CDR3 DNA is TGTGCCAGTAGTATCTCTGGGGCCTATGGCTACACCTTC. It translates to CASSISGAYGYTF.

The chain employs TRBV4-2 and TRBJ2-5; D gene uncertain. V was clipped by 0 bases and J by 2 bases, with 7 bases between them. The CDR3 sequence is 14 residues long. Germline lookup yields CDR1 LGHNA and CDR2 YNFKEQ. CDR3 nucleotide sequence: TGTGCCAGCAGCCAAGATTTAGATCAAGAGACCCAGTACTTC. It translates to CASSQDLDQETQYF.

The chain is built from TRBV6-1 and TRBJ2-1; 7 nucleotides align to TRBD1. The CDR3 runs 16 residues. V shed 2 bases, J shed 1 base, and the junction held 5 bases outside the gene matches. Germline V lookup: CDR1 MNHNS, CDR2 SASEGT. The CDR3: CASSETGVSSYNEQFF. The DNA for the CDR3 is TGTGCCAGCAGTGAAACAGGGGTATCGTCCTACAATGAGCAGTTCTTC.

The rearrangement joins TRBV28 to TRBJ2-7, with 8 bases fitting TRBD1. Germline lookup yields CDR1 MDHEN and CDR2 SYDVKM. V gave up 5 bases and J gave up 0 bases; unmatched junction bases: 9. This CDR3 contains 16 residues. The CDR3 region has the DNA TGTGCCAGCAGTACCACACGACAGGGGCCCTCCTACGAGCAGTACTTC. This translates into CASSTTRQGPSYEQYF.

The DNA for the CDR3 is TGTGCCAGCAGCGTAGGACTAGCATCAGATACGCAGTATTTT. Translating gives CASSVGLASDTQYF. The chain joins TRBV9 to TRBJ2-3; 7 bases agree with TRBD2. The CDR3 runs 14 residues. Trimming took 0 bases from V and 4 from J; bases not matched to a gene: 2. CDR1 SGDLS and CDR2 YYNGEE come from the germline V gene.